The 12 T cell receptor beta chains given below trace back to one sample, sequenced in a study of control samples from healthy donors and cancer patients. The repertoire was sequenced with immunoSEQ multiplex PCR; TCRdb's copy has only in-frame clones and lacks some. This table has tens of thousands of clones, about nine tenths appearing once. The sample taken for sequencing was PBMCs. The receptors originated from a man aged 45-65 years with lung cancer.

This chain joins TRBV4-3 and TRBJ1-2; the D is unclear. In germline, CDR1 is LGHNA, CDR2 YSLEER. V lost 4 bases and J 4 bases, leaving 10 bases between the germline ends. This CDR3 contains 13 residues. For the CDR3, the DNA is TGCGCCAGCAGCCCTGGTCTCGCCTATGGCTACACCTTC. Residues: CASSPGLAYGYTF.

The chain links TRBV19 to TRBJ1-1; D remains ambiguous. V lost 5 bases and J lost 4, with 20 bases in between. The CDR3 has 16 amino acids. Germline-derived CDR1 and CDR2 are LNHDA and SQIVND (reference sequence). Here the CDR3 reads CASSALSEGEGTEAFF. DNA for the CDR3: TGTGCCAGTAGTGCATTGTCGGAGGGAGAGGGCACTGAAGCTTTCTTT.

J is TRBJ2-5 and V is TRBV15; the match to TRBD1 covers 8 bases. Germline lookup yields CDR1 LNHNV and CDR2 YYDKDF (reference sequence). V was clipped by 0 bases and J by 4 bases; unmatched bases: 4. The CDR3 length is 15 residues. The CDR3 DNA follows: TGTGCCACCAGCAGAGATGGGACAGGCGGAGAGACCCAGTACTTC. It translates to CATSRDGTGGETQYF. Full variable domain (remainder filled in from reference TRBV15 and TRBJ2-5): DAMVIQNPRYQVTQFGKPVTLSCSQTLNHNVMYWYQQKSSQAPKLLFHYYDKDFNNEADTPDNFQSRRPNTSFCFLDIRSPGLGDTAMYLCATSRDGTGGETQYFGPGTRLLVL.

The CDR3 is CARGDTLNEQFF. CDR3 sequence (DNA): TGTGCCCGGGGGGACACCCTCAATGAGCAGTTCTTC. V and J are TRBV30 and TRBJ2-1, with D perhaps TRBD2 (7 bases). V shed 8 bases and J shed 6 bases, with 14 bases lying between them. CDR1 and CDR2 (germline): GTSNPN, SVGIG (reference sequence). This CDR3 region has 12 residues.

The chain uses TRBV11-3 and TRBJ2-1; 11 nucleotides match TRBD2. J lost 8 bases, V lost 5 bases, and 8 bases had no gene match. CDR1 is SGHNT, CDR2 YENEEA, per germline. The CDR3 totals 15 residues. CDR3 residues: CASSLSSGGWDEQFF. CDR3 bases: TGTGCCAGCAGCCTATCTAGCGGGGGGTGGGATGAGCAGTTCTTC.

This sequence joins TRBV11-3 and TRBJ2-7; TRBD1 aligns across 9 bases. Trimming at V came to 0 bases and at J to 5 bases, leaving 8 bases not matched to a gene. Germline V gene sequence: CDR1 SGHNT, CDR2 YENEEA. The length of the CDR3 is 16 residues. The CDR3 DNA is TGTGCCAGCAGCTTAGATCCGGGACAGGGTTCCCACGAGCAGTACTTC. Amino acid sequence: CASSLDPGQGSHEQYF.

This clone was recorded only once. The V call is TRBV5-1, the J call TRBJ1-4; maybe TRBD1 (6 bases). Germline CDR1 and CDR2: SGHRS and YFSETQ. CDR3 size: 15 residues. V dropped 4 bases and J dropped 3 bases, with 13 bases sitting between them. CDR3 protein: CASSAGDTANEKLFF. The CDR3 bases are TGCGCCAGCAGCGCCGGGGACACCGCTAATGAAAAACTGTTTTTT.

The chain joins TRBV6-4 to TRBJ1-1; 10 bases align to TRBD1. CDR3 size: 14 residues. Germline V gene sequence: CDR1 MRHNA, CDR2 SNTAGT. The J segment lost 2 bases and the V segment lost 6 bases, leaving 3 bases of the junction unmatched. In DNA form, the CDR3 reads TGTGCCAGCAGGGGGACAGGGGATAACACTGAAGCTTTCTTT. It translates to CASRGTGDNTEAFF.

Written as DNA, the CDR3 is TGTGCCAGCAGAGCGACAGACCGTGAAGCTTTCTTT. It is translated as CASRATDREAFF. The V and J genes are TRBV6-5 and TRBJ1-1, with D maybe TRBD1 (5 bases). V was clipped by 6 bases and J by 7 bases, with 12 bases between them. CDR1 MNHEY and CDR2 SVGAGI come from the germline V gene. CDR3 size: 12 residues.

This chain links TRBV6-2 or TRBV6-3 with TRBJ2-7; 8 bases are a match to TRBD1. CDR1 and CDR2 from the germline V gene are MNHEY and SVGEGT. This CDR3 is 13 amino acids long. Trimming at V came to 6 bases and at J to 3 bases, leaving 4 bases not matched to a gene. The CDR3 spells CASSPDRDYEQYF. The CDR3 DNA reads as TGTGCCAGCAGCCCGGACAGGGACTACGAGCAGTACTTC.

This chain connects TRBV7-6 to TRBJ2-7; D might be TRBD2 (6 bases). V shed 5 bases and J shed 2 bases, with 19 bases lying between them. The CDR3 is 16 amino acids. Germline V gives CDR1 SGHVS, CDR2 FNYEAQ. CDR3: CASSQGPTSQAYEQYF. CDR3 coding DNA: TGTGCCAGCAGCCAAGGCCCTACTAGCCAAGCCTACGAGCAGTACTTC.

CDR3 bases: TGTGCCAGCAGCTTGGGCCGACCGCTAAGCACTGGAAACACCATATATTTT. Translating it yields CASSLGRPLSTGNTIYF. The V gene is TRBV7-6, the J gene TRBJ1-3; no clear D. The CDR3 is 17 amino acids. Trimming removed 3 bases from V and 2 bases from J, with 17 bases in between. Germline CDR1 reads SGHVS; CDR2 reads FNYEAQ.